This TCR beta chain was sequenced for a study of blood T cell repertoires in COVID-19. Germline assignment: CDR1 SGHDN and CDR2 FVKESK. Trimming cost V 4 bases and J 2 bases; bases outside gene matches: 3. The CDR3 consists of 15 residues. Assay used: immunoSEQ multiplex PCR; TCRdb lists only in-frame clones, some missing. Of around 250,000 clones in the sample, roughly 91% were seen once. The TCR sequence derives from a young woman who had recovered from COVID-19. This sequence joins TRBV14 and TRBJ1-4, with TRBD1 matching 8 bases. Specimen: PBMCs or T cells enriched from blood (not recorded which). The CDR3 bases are TGTGCCAGCAGCCCACGGACAGGGACTAATGAAAAACTGTTTTTT. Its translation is CASSPRTGTNEKLFF.